This entry lists 29 T cell receptor beta chains sequenced from one sample in a study of radiotherapy plus CTLA-4 blockade in lung cancer. The assay was immunoSEQ multiplex PCR, and TCRdb's table has in-frame clones only and misses some. The sample has 26,000 or so clones, 79% seen once; the top ten hold approximately 16%. Sequencing was performed on peripheral blood, taken from a patient treated with radiotherapy plus ipilimumab. The receptors were sampled from a human donor with non-small cell lung cancer that progressed on radiotherapy plus ipilimumab.

The chain has TRBV15 and TRBJ2-2, with D possibly being TRBD1 (6 bases). Per the germline V gene, CDR1 is LNHNV and CDR2 is YYDKDF (reference sequence). V was clipped by 0 bases and J by 4 bases, with 12 bases between them. The CDR3 consists of 16 residues. The CDR3 sequence is CATSRDRGTGTGELFF. The CDR3 nucleotides are TGTGCCACCAGCAGAGACAGGGGAACGGGCACCGGGGAGCTGTTTTTT.

This rearrangement joins TRBV28 to TRBJ2-2; TRBD2 aligns across 7 bases. This CDR3 contains 15 residues. The junction had 3 bases not matched to a gene; V was cut back by 3 bases and J by 2 bases. Germline assignment: CDR1 MDHEN and CDR2 SYDVKM. The CDR3 DNA reads as TGTGCCAGCAGTTTGCGGGGGACTAACACCGGGGAGCTGTTTTTT. It codes for CASSLRGTNTGELFF.

The chain carries TRBV6-1 and TRBJ2-6; D is unresolved. The ends were cut back, 6 bases at V and 0 bases at J, with 9 bases in the middle. The germline gives CDR1 MNHNS, CDR2 SASEGT. The CDR3 spans 15 residues. This CDR3 is CASRPQSSGANVLTF. The CDR3 region has the DNA TGTGCCAGCAGACCTCAGAGCTCTGGGGCCAACGTCCTGACTTTC.

The V call is TRBV18, the J call TRBJ2-1, with D tentatively TRBD2 (5 bases). V shed 3 bases and J shed 8 bases, with 14 bases lying between them. Germline CDR1 reads KGHSH; CDR2 reads LQKENI. The CDR3 runs to 14 residues. This chain's CDR3 is CASSPAGPGDEQFF. The DNA for the CDR3 is TGTGCCAGCTCACCGGCGGGCCCTGGCGATGAGCAGTTCTTC.

The V and J genes are TRBV7-9 and TRBJ1-1; TRBD1 might be the D (5 bases). The CDR3 length is 13 residues. Trimming pared 4 bases from V and 4 bases from J, leaving 10 bases between. The germline V gene encodes CDR1 SEHNR and CDR2 FQNEAQ (reference sequence). CDR3 sequence: CASSSGRITEAFF. DNA for the CDR3: TGTGCCAGCAGCTCGGGACGGATCACTGAAGCTTTCTTT.

The CDR3 sequence is CASSPGLAWFQFF. The CDR3 coding sequence is TGTGCCAGCAGCCCAGGACTAGCGTGGTTCCAGTTCTTC. The rearrangement uses TRBV7-8 and TRBJ2-1; 9 bases fit TRBD2. The germline V gene encodes CDR1 SGHVS and CDR2 FQNEAQ. V was clipped by 5 bases and J by 13 bases; unmatched bases: 9. This CDR3 has 13 residues. The variable domain in full, with the rest retrieved from reference TRBV7-8 and TRBJ2-1, is GAGVSQSPRYKVAKRGQDVALRCDPISGHVSLFWYQQALGQGPEFLTYFQNEAQLDKSGLPSDRFFAERPEGSVSTLKIQRTQQEDSAVYLCASSPGLAWFQFFGPGTRLTVL.

The chain employs TRBV10-1 and TRBJ1-5; D is ambiguous. The V and J ends lost 0 bases and 4 bases respectively, with 4 bases between them. CDR3 length: 13 residues. CDR1 is WNHNN, CDR2 SYGVQD, per germline (reference sequence). The CDR3 nucleotides read TGCGCCAGCAGTGAGTCCCAGAATCAGCCCCAGCATTTT. This encodes CASSESQNQPQHF.

The chain joins TRBV7-2 to TRBJ1-1, with D perhaps TRBD1 (6 bases). This CDR3 region has 15 residues. Trimming shortened V by 5 bases and J by 2 bases, and 15 bases separated the two germline ends. CDR1 is SGHTA and CDR2 is FQGNSA in the germline V gene. The DNA for the CDR3 is TGTGCCAGCAGCGTAACCAGGGGAATTAACACTGAAGCTTTCTTT. Amino acids: CASSVTRGINTEAFF.

The chain carries TRBV4-1 and TRBJ1-1; D gene ambiguous. The germline CDR1 and CDR2 sequences are MGHRA and YSYEKL. This CDR3 spans 15 amino acids. V dropped 1 base and J dropped 0 bases, with 9 bases sitting between them. Here the CDR3 reads CASSQVPTVNTEAFF. CDR3 bases: TGCGCCAGCAGCCAAGTACCGACGGTGAACACTGAAGCTTTCTTT.

This clone came up a few times. CDR3 DNA sequence: TGCAGCGTTGAACCGGGACTAGCGGGAAAGTCTAGCTCCTACAATGAGCAGTTCTTC. It is translated as CSVEPGLAGKSSSYNEQFF. The chain carries TRBV29-1 and TRBJ2-1, with 13 bases identical to TRBD2. The germline gives CDR1 SQVTM, CDR2 ANQGSEA. V shed 2 bases, J shed 0 bases, and the junction held 10 bases outside the gene matches. This CDR3 spans 19 amino acids.

The V and J genes are TRBV4-1 and TRBJ1-5; 7 bases align to TRBD1. The V and J ends lost 5 bases and 7 bases, in that order; junction bases with no gene match: 11. In germline, CDR1 is MGHRA, CDR2 YSYEKL. The CDR3 loop spans 15 amino acids. CDR3 in DNA: TGCGCCAGCAGCGTTCGACAGGGTAGAGGGCAGCCCCAGCATTTT. The encoded protein is CASSVRQGRGQPQHF.

This chain joins TRBV7-3 and TRBJ1-5; tentatively, D is TRBD1 (5 bases). With 1 base removed from V and 7 bases from J, the gap between germline ends came to 8 bases. Germline V gene data show CDR1 as SGHTA and CDR2 as FQGTGA. The length of the CDR3 is 13 residues. CDR3 coding DNA: TGTGCCAGCAGCTTAAGGCAGGGCCAGCCCCAGCATTTT. Encoded protein: CASSLRQGQPQHF.

This clone was found once. DNA of the CDR3: TGTGCCAGCAGCCTCCAAGAGACCCAGTACTTC. It encodes CASSLQETQYF. The chain couples TRBV5-4 to TRBJ2-5; D unclear. The length of the CDR3 is 11 residues. V was clipped by 4 bases and J by 1 base, with 2 bases between them. Looked up from germline, CDR1 is SGHNT and CDR2 is YYREEE (reference sequence). The full variable domain, rest sourced from reference TRBV5-4 and TRBJ2-5, is ETGVTQSPTHLIKTRGQQVTLRCSSQSGHNTVSWYQQALGQGPQFIFQYYREEENGRGNFPPRFSGLQFPNYSSELNVNALELDDSALYLCASSLQETQYFGPGTRLLVL.

This clone occurred once. The V and J genes are TRBV5-4 and TRBJ2-3, with D unresolved. Germline CDR1 is SGHNT and CDR2 is YYREEE (reference sequence). The CDR3 has 13 residues. Trimming left V 5 bases short and J 3 bases short, with 10 bases between. The CDR3 spells CASRGWNTDTQYF. CDR3 in DNA: TGTGCCAGCAGAGGGTGGAATACAGATACGCAGTATTTT. Filled out from reference TRBV5-4 and TRBJ2-3, the complete variable domain reads ETGVTQSPTHLIKTRGQQVTLRCSSQSGHNTVSWYQQALGQGPQFIFQYYREEENGRGNFPPRFSGLQFPNYSSELNVNALELDDSALYLCASRGWNTDTQYFGPGTRLTVL.

The chain carries TRBV18 and TRBJ2-3; TRBD2 matches 12 bases. The CDR3 is 16 amino acids. Trimming removed 3 bases from V and 0 bases from J; junction bases left unmatched: 1. CDR1 and CDR2 (germline): KGHSH, LQKENI. The chain's CDR3 is CASSPGTSGSTDTQYF. As DNA, the CDR3 is TGTGCCAGCTCACCCGGGACTAGCGGGAGCACAGATACGCAGTATTTT.

The chain has TRBV7-9 and TRBJ2-1; D not certain. Germline CDR1 reads SEHNR; CDR2 reads FQNEAQ (reference sequence). CDR3 length: 13 residues. Trimming left V 2 bases short and J 4 bases short, with 6 bases between. The CDR3 here is CASSLIQYNEQFF. DNA of the CDR3: TGTGCCAGCAGCTTAATCCAATACAATGAGCAGTTCTTC.

This chain joins TRBV27 and TRBJ2-5; 7 nucleotides agree with TRBD1. Germline V gene data show CDR1 as MNHEY and CDR2 as SMNVEV (reference sequence). V lost 1 base, J lost 3 bases, and 5 bases stayed unmatched. The CDR3 extends over 15 amino acids. The DNA of the CDR3 is TGTGCCAGCAGTTTATTAGGGACAGTCGAAGAGACCCAGTACTTC. Residues: CASSLLGTVEETQYF.

This sequence joins TRBV9 and TRBJ2-3; maybe TRBD2 (6 bases). The V end lost 0 bases, the J end lost 3 bases, and 23 bases lay between the germline ends. The germline CDR1 and CDR2 sequences are SGDLS and YYNGEE. The CDR3 extends over 19 amino acids. The CDR3 sequence is CASSVAPLPFSGPTDTQYF. The CDR3 DNA is TGTGCCAGCAGCGTAGCCCCTCTTCCTTTTAGCGGACCAACAGATACGCAGTATTTT.

In its sample, this clone was seen a few times. The chain has TRBV19 and TRBJ1-2; maybe TRBD1 (6 bases). V was clipped by 3 bases and J by 8 bases, with 16 bases between them. The CDR3 consists of 14 residues. CDR1 and CDR2 (germline): LNHDA, SQIVND (reference sequence). CDR3 amino acids: CASSMVGARVGYTF. The CDR3 DNA reads as TGTGCCAGTAGTATGGTGGGGGCCCGAGTCGGCTACACCTTC.

V usage is TRBV5-1 and J usage is TRBJ2-2; 7 bases line up with TRBD1. V gave up 4 bases and J gave up 4 bases; unmatched junction bases: 7. Germline-derived CDR1 and CDR2 are SGHRS and YFSETQ. This CDR3 region has 15 residues. Written as DNA, the CDR3 is TGCGCCAGCAGCCAGACGGGACAGCGCACCGGGGAGCTGTTTTTT. Translation: CASSQTGQRTGELFF. Complete variable domain (other parts from reference TRBV5-1 and TRBJ2-2): KAGVTQTPRYLIKTRGQQVTLSCSPISGHRSVSWYQQTPGQGLQFLFEYFSETQRNKGNFPGRFSGRQFSNSRSEMNVSTLELGDSALYLCASSQTGQRTGELFFGEGSRLTVL.

This rearrangement joins TRBV5-1 to TRBJ2-5; maybe TRBD1 (5 bases). Germline V gene data show CDR1 as SGHRS and CDR2 as YFSETQ. V was cut by 4 bases and J by 1 base, with 8 bases left in between. The CDR3 runs 13 residues. The CDR3 DNA sequence: TGCGCCAGCAGCCAGGGAATCCAAGAGACCCAGTACTTC. Translating it yields CASSQGIQETQYF.

The sample holds one count of this clone. The chain carries TRBV20-1 and TRBJ2-4, with unresolved D. Germline V lookup: CDR1 DFQATT, CDR2 SNEGSKA (reference sequence). This CDR3 has 10 residues. Trimming shortened V by 3 bases and J by 12 bases, and 9 bases separated the two germline ends. CDR3 nucleotides: TGCAGTGCTAGGGTAGGGCGTCAGTACTTC. It is translated as CSARVGRQYF.

The V gene is TRBV2, the J gene TRBJ1-1, with 7 positions matching TRBD1. The trim removed 5 bases at V and 6 bases at J, leaving 9 bases unmatched. The CDR3 covers 14 residues. Germline CDR1 is SNHLY and CDR2 is FYNNEI. DNA for the CDR3: TGTGCCAGCAGTTATGACAGGGTGGTGGCTGAAGCTTTCTTT. Translated: CASSYDRVVAEAFF.

The chain uses TRBV6-1 and TRBJ2-2, with D perhaps matching TRBD1 (6 bases). V was trimmed by 5 bases and J by 7 bases, leaving 11 bases between them. This CDR3 has 13 residues. Germline V gene lookup returns CDR1 MNHNS and CDR2 SASEGT. CDR3 residues: CASSPQGNGELFF. CDR3 bases: TGTGCCAGCAGTCCACAGGGAAACGGGGAGCTGTTTTTT.

The chain carries TRBV6-6 and TRBJ2-7, with 10 bases that match TRBD1. The CDR3 extends over 13 amino acids. Trimming took 7 bases from V and 3 from J; bases not matched to a gene: 3. CDR1 MNHNY and CDR2 SVGAGI come from the germline V gene (reference sequence). DNA for the CDR3: TGTGCCAGCACTCGGACAGGGGGCTACGAGCAGTACTTC. This codes for CASTRTGGYEQYF.

This clone came up a few times. This sequence joins TRBV7-3 and TRBJ2-3; TRBD1 agrees at 9 bases. CDR3 length equals 15 residues. The germline V gene encodes CDR1 SGHTA and CDR2 FQGTGA. V was pared by 6 bases and J by 2 bases, with 6 bases of the junction left unmatched. CDR3 in amino acids: CASRAQGAPTDTQYF. The CDR3 DNA is TGTGCCAGCAGGGCACAGGGGGCTCCCACAGATACGCAGTATTTT.

The chain links TRBV7-8 to TRBJ2-5; D is undetermined. The CDR3 totals 14 residues. The germline CDR1 and CDR2 sequences are SGHVS and FQNEAQ. V shed 0 bases and J shed 5 bases, with 10 bases lying between them. The CDR3 here is CASSLAVIRETQYF. The DNA of the CDR3 is TGTGCCAGCAGCTTAGCTGTCATTCGGGAGACCCAGTACTTC.

This rearrangement joins TRBV9 to TRBJ2-1, with 8 bases lining up with TRBD2. Losses at the gene ends were 4 bases for V and 8 bases for J; bases not matched to a gene: 14. The CDR3 contains 16 residues. In germline, CDR1 is SGDLS, CDR2 YYNGEE. The CDR3 loop reads CASSSRTGGPYDEQFF. CDR3 nucleotide sequence: TGTGCCAGCAGCAGCCGAACGGGAGGGCCTTACGATGAGCAGTTCTTC. The whole variable domain, remainder taken from reference TRBV9 and TRBJ2-1, is DSGVTQTPKHLITATGQRVTLRCSPRSGDLSVYWYQQSLDQGLQFLIQYYNGEERAKGNILERFSAQQFPDLHSELNLSSLELGDSALYFCASSSRTGGPYDEQFFGPGTRLTVL.

The chain combines TRBV5-1 with TRBJ2-7, with D possibly matching TRBD1 (6 bases). The CDR3 runs 15 residues. Trimming shortened V by 0 bases and J by 2 bases, and 12 bases separated the two germline ends. Germline CDR1 SGHRS, CDR2 YFSETQ. The CDR3 coding sequence is TGCGCCAGCAGCTTGGCTCCGGACAGAACCTACGAGCAGTACTTC. Translated: CASSLAPDRTYEQYF.